A selection of T cell receptor beta chains follows, all from one sample in a study of T cell clones after liver transplantation. Sequenced by immunoSEQ multiplex PCR; TCRdb stores in-frame clones only, minus some. This sample carries approximately 68,000 clones, about four fifths of them seen once, and the ten largest clones take 0.55% to 0.75%. The specimen comprised CD4+ T cells from blood, sampled before liver transplant. The receptors come from a human donor who received a liver transplant. CDR3s include the opening cysteine and the closing phenylalanine or tryptophan. A D gene is named only where the DNA matches it firmly. Size values are once, few and many counts, or a class for expanded clones, and some rows have none.

NA | TRBJ1-4 | TRBV5-4 | NA | TGTGCCAGCAGCTTGTCGAGAGCAACTAATGAAAAACTGTTTTTT | CASSLSRATNEKLFF
NA | TRBJ2-3 | TRBV6-6 | NA | TGTGCCAGCAGTTACTTTCGGGAGTCGGATACGCAGTATTTT | CASSYFRESDTQYF
NA | TRBJ2-7 | TRBV6-1 | NA | TGTGCCAGCAGTGAGAGGTTCGGGGCAGGAGGCCTCATGGACGAGCAGTACTTC | CASSERFGAGGLMDEQYF
NA | TRBJ2-3 | TRBV4-3 | NA | TGCGCCAGCAGCCAAGGGATCGGGACTTACACAGATACGCAGTATTTT | CASSQGIGTYTDTQYF
few | TRBJ1-5 | TRBV28 | NA | TGTGCCAGCCAAGACAGCAATCAGCCCCAGCATTTT | CASQDSNQPQHF
NA | TRBJ1-5 | TRBV28 | NA | TGTGCCAGCAGTTCCCCCCGGGGGGCTAATCAGCCCCAGCATTTT | CASSSPRGANQPQHF
once | TRBJ2-3 | TRBV7-9 | NA | TGTGCCAGCAGCCTAGAGGGGTTGGGAGATACGCAGTATTTT | CASSLEGLGDTQYF
NA | TRBJ2-7 | TRBV7-3 | NA | TGTGCCAGCAGCCGGGACTCCGTGGCAGAGCAGTACTTC | CASSRDSVAEQYF
NA | TRBJ1-2 | TRBV5-1 | NA | TGCGCCAGCAGCTTGGAAGGCAGGGACTATGGCTACACCTTC | CASSLEGRDYGYTF
few | TRBJ2-2 | TRBV7-2 | TRBD1 | TGTGCCAGCAGCCCTGGGACAGGGGGTCGCGGGGAGCTGTTTTTT | CASSPGTGGRGELFF
NA | TRBJ2-7 | TRBV7-2 | TRBD2 | TGTGCCAGCAGGGCTAGCGGGAGTAAGGACGAGCAGTACTTC | CASRASGSKDEQYF
once | TRBJ2-2 | TRBV11-3 | TRBD2 | TGTGCCAGCAGCTTAGAGCTAGCGGGCCAAAACACCGGGGAGCTGTTTTTT | CASSLELAGQNTGELFF
NA | TRBJ1-1 | TRBV5-1 | NA | TGCGCCAGCAGCTTGATAGGCCTCAACACTGAAGCTTTCTTT | CASSLIGLNTEAFF
NA | TRBJ2-2 | TRBV7-2 | NA | TGTGCCAGCAGCTTAGAACCCTCCTACAGGGGGGGCACCGGGGAGCTGTTTTTT | CASSLEPSYRGGTGELFF
NA | TRBJ2-6 | TRBV5-1 | TRBD1 | TGCGCCAGCAGCTTCTTCGGACAGGCCGCCTCTGGGGCCAACGTCCTGACTTTC | CASSFFGQAASGANVLTF
NA | TRBJ2-2 | TRBV6-6 | NA | TGTGCCAGTCCGGGTCGGGGAGAAGGGACCGGGGAGCTGTTTTTT | CASPGRGEGTGELFF
NA | TRBJ1-2 | TRBV28 | NA | TGTGCCAGCAGTTGGGAAGCTAACTATGGCTACACCTTC | CASSWEANYGYTF
NA | TRBJ1-1 | TRBV5-1 | TRBD1 | TGCGCCAGCAGGGGGACAGGGGTGACCCGGGAGAACACTGAAGCTTTCTTT | CASRGTGVTRENTEAFF
NA | TRBJ1-2 | TRBV19 | NA | TGTGCCAGTAGTATCTCTCGGGAAGTTAACTATGGCTACACCTTC | CASSISREVNYGYTF
NA | TRBJ1-2 | TRBV28 | NA | TGTGCCAGCAGTTTCTTAGCCAGCGGAGGGCAAGGTGGCTACACCTTC | CASSFLASGGQGGYTF
once | TRBJ2-7 | TRBV6-4 | NA | TGTGCCAGCAGTGACTCGGTCAGGGGAGTCGAATTCGAGCAGTACTTC | CASSDSVRGVEFEQYF
NA | TRBJ2-3 | TRBV28 | TRBD2 | TGTGCCAGCAGTCGCCTCGGACTAGCGGGACTAATGGGGGATACGCAGTATTTT | CASSRLGLAGLMGDTQYF
NA | TRBJ2-7 | TRBV7-2 | TRBD2 | TGTGCCAGCAGCTGGGGACTAGCGGGGGAGCAGTACTTC | CASSWGLAGEQYF
NA | TRBJ1-1 | TRBV5-1 | NA | TGCGCCAGCAAGGCCAGGGCGAACACTGAAGCTTTCTTT | CASKARANTEAFF
NA | TRBJ1-1 | TRBV5-1 | NA | TGCGCCAGCAGCCCGGGAGAGGGCCTCTCACGAGGGACTGAAGCTTTCTTT | CASSPGEGLSRGTEAFF
NA | TRBJ2-3 | TRBV11-2 | NA | TGTGCCAGCAGCCTTAGGGGGACAGATACGCAGTATTTT | CASSLRGTDTQYF
NA | TRBJ1-2 | TRBV28 | NA | TGTGCCATAGGGGGGGCCGCGGGAATCTATGGCTACACCTTC | CAIGGAAGIYGYTF
NA | TRBJ2-3 | TRBV5-1 | NA | TGCGCCAGCAGCTTGAAGGCACCTCGAACAGATACGCAGTATTTT | CASSLKAPRTDTQYF
few | TRBJ1-3 | TRBV25-1 | NA | TGTGCCAGCAGTGAATTGACAGGATCTGGAAACACCATATATTTT | CASSELTGSGNTIYF
NA | TRBJ2-3 | TRBV11-1 | TRBD1 | TGTGCCAGCAGCAGACAGGGGGAGGATACGCAGTATTTT | CASSRQGEDTQYF
NA | TRBJ1-2 | TRBV19 | NA | TGTGCCAGTAGTATGTTGGGGGGCGCGGGCTATGGCTACACCTTC | CASSMLGGAGYGYTF
NA | TRBJ2-5 | TRBV4-2 | NA | TGTGCCAGCAGCCAAGAGATGAGAGGCGCGGGGTTGGCCCAGTACTTC | CASSQEMRGAGLAQYF
NA | TRBJ1-2 | TRBV2 | NA | TGTGCCAGCAGTGAAAGAGGGTTAGGGGGCTACACCTTC | CASSERGLGGYTF
few | TRBJ2-2 | TRBV11-2 | NA | TGTGCCAGCAGCTTAGACCCTACGGCCGGGGAGCTGTTTTTT | CASSLDPTAGELFF
NA | TRBJ2-6 | TRBV19 | TRBD2 | TGTGCCAGTAGTACCCGGGAGGAGGCCAACGTCCTGACTTTC | CASSTREEANVLTF
NA | TRBJ1-1 | TRBV7-2 | NA | TGTGCCAGCAGCTCCGGACAGCGCTTTATGAACACTGAAGCTTTCTTT | CASSSGQRFMNTEAFF
NA | TRBJ1-2 | TRBV28 | NA | TGTGCCAGCTCACCCGGCGGGGGTGTGATCTATGGCTACACCTTC | CASSPGGGVIYGYTF
NA | TRBJ2-1 | TRBV11-3 | NA | TGTGCCAGCAGCCCCAGGGGGGCGGGGGGTACCTACAATGAGCAGTTCTTC | CASSPRGAGGTYNEQFF
few | TRBJ2-7 | TRBV6-1 | TRBD1 | TGTGCCAGCAGTGAAGGACAGGGCATTCGGTCTTACGAGCAGTACTTC | CASSEGQGIRSYEQYF
NA | TRBJ2-3 | TRBV2 | NA | TGTGCCAGCAGTGAAGCGGTGGCCCGCTGGCGTGGGGGCACAGATACGCAGTATTTT | CASSEAVARWRGGTDTQYF
NA | TRBJ2-1 | TRBV6-1 | NA | TGTGCCAGCACGGGGCACAATGAGCAGTTCTTC | CASTGHNEQFF